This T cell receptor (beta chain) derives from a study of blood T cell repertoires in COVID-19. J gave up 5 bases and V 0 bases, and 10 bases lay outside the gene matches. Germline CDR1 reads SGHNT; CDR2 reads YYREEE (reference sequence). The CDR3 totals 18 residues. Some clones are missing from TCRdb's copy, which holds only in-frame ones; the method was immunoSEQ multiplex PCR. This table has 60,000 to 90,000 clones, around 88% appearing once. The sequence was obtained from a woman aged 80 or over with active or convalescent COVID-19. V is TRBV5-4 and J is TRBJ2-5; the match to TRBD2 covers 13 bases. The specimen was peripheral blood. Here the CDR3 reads CASSLAGLAGIGPETQYF. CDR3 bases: TGTGCCAGCAGCTTGGCGGGACTAGCGGGGATCGGGCCGGAGACCCAGTACTTC. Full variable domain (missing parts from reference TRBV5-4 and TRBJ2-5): ETGVTQSPTHLIKTRGQQVTLRCSSQSGHNTVSWYQQALGQGPQFIFQYYREEENGRGNFPPRFSGLQFPNYSSELNVNALELDDSALYLCASSLAGLAGIGPETQYFGPGTRLLVL.